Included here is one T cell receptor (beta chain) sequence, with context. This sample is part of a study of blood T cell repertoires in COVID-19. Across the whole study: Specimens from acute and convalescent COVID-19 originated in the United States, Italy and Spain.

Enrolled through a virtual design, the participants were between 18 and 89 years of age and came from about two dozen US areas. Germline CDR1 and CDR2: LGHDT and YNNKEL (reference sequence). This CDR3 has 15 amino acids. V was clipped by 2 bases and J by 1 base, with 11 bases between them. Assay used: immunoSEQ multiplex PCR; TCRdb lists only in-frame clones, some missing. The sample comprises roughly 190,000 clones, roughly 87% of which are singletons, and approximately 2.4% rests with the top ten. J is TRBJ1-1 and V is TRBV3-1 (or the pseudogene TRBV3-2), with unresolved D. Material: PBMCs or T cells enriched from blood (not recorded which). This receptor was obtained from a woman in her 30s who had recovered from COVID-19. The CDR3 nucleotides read TGTGCCAGCAGCCAATACGATTCGGGGAACACTGAAGCTTTCTTT. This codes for CASSQYDSGNTEAFF.